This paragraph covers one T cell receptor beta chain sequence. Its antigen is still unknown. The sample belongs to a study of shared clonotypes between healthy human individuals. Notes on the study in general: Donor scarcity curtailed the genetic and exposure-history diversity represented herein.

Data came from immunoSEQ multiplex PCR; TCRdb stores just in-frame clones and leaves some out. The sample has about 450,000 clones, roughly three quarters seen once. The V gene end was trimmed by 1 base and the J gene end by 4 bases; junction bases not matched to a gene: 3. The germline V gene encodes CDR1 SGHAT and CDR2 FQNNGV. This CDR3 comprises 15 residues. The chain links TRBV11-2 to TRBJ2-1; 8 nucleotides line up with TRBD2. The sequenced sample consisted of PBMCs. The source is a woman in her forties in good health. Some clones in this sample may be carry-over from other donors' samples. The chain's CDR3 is CASSLGAGGYNEQFF. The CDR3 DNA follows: TGTGCCAGCAGCTTAGGGGCGGGAGGTTACAATGAGCAGTTCTTC.